This T cell receptor (beta chain) was documented in a study of control samples from healthy donors and cancer patients. Measured with immunoSEQ multiplex PCR; TCRdb has only the in-frame clones, and not every one. The top ten clones hold 8.5% of a sample with about 160,000 clones, 94% of them seen once. This CDR3 contains 15 residues. CDR1 and CDR2 from the germline V gene are KGHSH and LQKENI. The V end lost 4 bases, the J end lost 1 base, and 13 bases lay between the germline ends. Sequenced: blood. This clonotype originated in a woman aged 40 to 50 in good health. The V gene is TRBV18, the J gene TRBJ2-5, with a tentative D call TRBD1 (5 bases). The CDR3: CASSLRQNPQETQYF. CDR3 in DNA: TGTGCCAGCTCACTTAGACAGAATCCCCAAGAGACCCAGTACTTC.